These 26 T cell receptor beta chains came from one sample sequenced in a study of blood T cells in healthy people across ages. A second about 6 to 11 cycle PCR used barcoded and J-beta primers. TCRdb called the 5' RACE reads again in MiXCR, with one record for every CDR3 protein. The data contain roughly 1.4 million distinct CDR3 sequences, approximately 63% of them singletons. The source material was blood. Receptors originate from a man aged 18 to 30 in good health.

The genes are TRBV29-1 and TRBJ2-5, with D tentatively TRBD1 (5 bases). The CDR3 has 14 amino acids. The V gene's germline CDR1 is SQVTM and CDR2 ANQGSEA. Trimming stripped 7 bases from V and 2 bases from J, with 17 bases between. CDR3 bases: TGCAGCGCAGGACACCTGAACTTTCAAGAGACCCAGTACTTC. Its translation is CSAGHLNFQETQYF. The variable domain in full, completed from reference TRBV29-1 and TRBJ2-5, reads SAVISQKPSRDICQRGTSLTIQCQVDSQVTMMFWYRQQPGQSLTLIATANQGSEATYESGFVIDKFPISRPNLTFSTLTVSNMSPEDSSIYLCSAGHLNFQETQYFGPGTRLLVL.

This chain uses TRBV27 with TRBJ2-1; a possible D gene is TRBD1 (6 bases). V was clipped by 3 bases and J by 0 bases, with 12 bases between them. The CDR3 spans 16 residues. CDR1 is MNHEY, CDR2 SMNVEV, per germline (reference sequence). The CDR3 DNA reads TGTGCCAGCAGTTTTCTCGGACAGCTCTCCTACAATGAGCAGTTCTTC. This encodes CASSFLGQLSYNEQFF.

The gene calls are TRBV3-1 and TRBJ1-1; the D is unclear. CDR1 and CDR2 (germline): LGHDT, YNNKEL (reference sequence). Trimming left V 3 bases short and J 11 bases short, with 13 bases between. This CDR3 is 12 amino acids long. CDR3 sequence: CASSHGPMEAFF. CDR3 DNA: TGTGCCAGCAGCCATGGACCCATGGAGGCTTTCTTT.

This clonotype was picked up a small number of times. The chain has TRBV12-3 or TRBV12-4 and TRBJ2-3, with no clear D. V dropped 7 bases and J dropped 0 bases, with 14 bases sitting between them. The CDR3 spans 15 residues. The CDR3 coding sequence is TGTGCCAGCACCGCAGTGGTGGAGAGCACAGATACGCAGTATTTT. Its protein is CASTAVVESTDTQYF.

This clonotype was counted only a few times. V gene TRBV2 combines with J gene TRBJ1-2, with D maybe TRBD1 (5 bases). This CDR3 contains 14 residues. CDR1 and CDR2 from the germline V gene are SNHLY and FYNNEI. The ends were cut back, 4 bases at V and 8 bases at J, with 17 bases in the middle. Written as DNA, the CDR3 is TGTGCCAGCAGTGTCAGGGAATCTTCTGGCGGCTACACCTTC. This gives the protein CASSVRESSGGYTF. Complete variable domain (other parts from reference TRBV2 and TRBJ1-2): EPEVTQTPSHQVTQMGQEVILRCVPISNHLYFYWYRQILGQKVEFLVSFYNNEISEKSEIFDDQFSVERPDGSNFTLKIRSTKLEDSAMYFCASSVRESSGGYTFGSGTRLTVV.

This chain links TRBV11-2 with TRBJ2-5; TRBD2 agrees at 8 bases. The germline V gene has CDR1 SGHAT and CDR2 FQNNGV. The CDR3 covers 13 residues. V was clipped by 5 bases and J by 9 bases; unmatched bases: 8. The CDR3: CASSGSGGGPQYF. The CDR3 coding sequence is TGTGCCAGCAGCGGGTCGGGAGGGGGGCCCCAGTACTTC.

This clonotype was seen a handful of times. This chain connects TRBV6-6 to TRBJ1-5; 9 nucleotides align to TRBD1. Unmatched junction bases numbered 1, after V lost 2 bases and J lost 5 bases. The CDR3 is made up of 14 amino acids. CDR1 and CDR2 from the germline V gene are MNHNY and SVGAGI (reference sequence). The CDR3 sequence: CASSYGTGHQPQHF. CDR3 bases: TGTGCCAGCAGTTACGGGACAGGGCATCAGCCCCAGCATTTT.

The chain couples TRBV6-5 to TRBJ1-1; 7 nucleotides agree with TRBD1. This CDR3 contains 16 residues. J lost 4 bases, V lost 3 bases, and 11 bases had no gene match. Germline-derived CDR1 and CDR2 are MNHEY and SVGAGI. In DNA, the CDR3 is TGTGCCAGCAGTTATGCAGGGGGTGGACCGCTCACTGAAGCTTTCTTT. This gives the protein CASSYAGGGPLTEAFF.

The chain is built from TRBV6-5 and TRBJ1-1, with TRBD1 matching over 11 bases. Germline CDR1 reads MNHEY; CDR2 reads SVGAGI. The CDR3 runs 14 residues. The V and J ends lost 6 bases and 6 bases, in that order; junction bases with no gene match: 6. CDR3 residues: CASSRGQGVAEAFF. The CDR3 DNA is TGTGCCAGCAGCAGGGGACAGGGGGTAGCTGAAGCTTTCTTT.

This clonotype was observed once. The V gene is TRBV4-1, the J gene TRBJ1-4, with 10 bases matching TRBD1. The germline gives CDR1 MGHRA, CDR2 YSYEKL. The CDR3 extends over 18 amino acids. Trimming at V came to 1 base and at J to 0 bases, leaving 5 bases not matched to a gene. As DNA, the CDR3 is TGCGCCAGCAGCCAAGCGGGACAGGGGTATGCAACTAATGAAAAACTGTTTTTT. This gives the protein CASSQAGQGYATNEKLFF.

The chain joins TRBV27 to TRBJ2-3; D is undetermined. The CDR3 length is 14 residues. Germline CDR1 MNHEY, CDR2 SMNVEV (reference sequence). The germline V and J ends were trimmed by 3 bases and 1 base, with 8 bases remaining between them. The CDR3 reads CASSFRAGTDTQYF. The CDR3 DNA is TGTGCCAGCAGTTTTCGAGCTGGCACAGATACGCAGTATTTT.

This chain uses TRBV7-2 with TRBJ2-3; 8 positions match TRBD1. The CDR3 runs 14 residues. Trimming took 5 bases from V and 4 from J; bases not matched to a gene: 5. Germline CDR1 reads SGHTA; CDR2 reads FQGNSA. The CDR3 sequence: CASSPRTGSDTQYF. CDR3 bases: TGTGCCAGCAGCCCCCGGACAGGGTCAGATACGCAGTATTTT.

V is TRBV28 and J is TRBJ2-7; TRBD2 agrees at 7 bases. Per germline, CDR1 MDHEN and CDR2 SYDVKM. The ends lost 6 bases at V and 3 bases at J; junction bases unmatched: 14. The CDR3 length is 16 residues. The CDR3 region is CASRTSAGVRFYEQYF. In DNA, the CDR3 is TGTGCCAGCAGAACGAGCGCGGGGGTTCGGTTCTACGAGCAGTACTTC.

The gene calls are TRBV4-2 and TRBJ2-1; 8 positions match TRBD2. Germline CDR1 is LGHNA and CDR2 is YNFKEQ. The ends lost 5 bases at V and 7 bases at J; junction bases unmatched: 7. The CDR3 totals 14 residues. Written as DNA, the CDR3 is TGTGCCAGCAGCGTAGGACTAGCCGAGAATGAGCAGTTCTTC. Amino acids: CASSVGLAENEQFF.

This clonotype was seen a handful of times. The CDR3 DNA sequence: TGCAGTGCCATATCGGGACTAGCGTCCTACGAGCAGTACTTC. This translates into CSAISGLASYEQYF. The chain is built from TRBV20-1 and TRBJ2-7; 10 bases align to TRBD2. CDR3 size: 14 residues. Trimming took 6 bases from V and 1 from J; bases not matched to a gene: 6. From germline, CDR1 is DFQATT and CDR2 SNEGSKA (reference sequence).

The chain is built from TRBV4-1 and TRBJ1-1; TRBD1 might be the D (5 bases). V was pared by 2 bases and J by 7 bases, with 11 bases between. Germline CDR1 is MGHRA and CDR2 is YSYEKL. This CDR3 comprises 13 residues. CDR3 DNA sequence: TGCGCCAGCAGCCAACCGCAGGGATATGAAGCTTTCTTT. Translating it yields CASSQPQGYEAFF.

With regard to this clonotype: A much bigger clone sits one base away, suggesting this may be a read error. The chain couples TRBV3-1 to TRBJ1-2, with D unclear. Trimming pared 0 bases from V and 4 bases from J, leaving 9 bases between. Germline V gives CDR1 LGHDT, CDR2 YNNKEL (reference sequence). This CDR3 has 14 residues. CDR3 protein: CASSQDRSAYGYTF. DNA of the CDR3: TGTGCCAGCAGCCAAGATCGGAGCGCCTATGGCTACACCTTC.

The sample holds a few counts of this clonotype. This chain links TRBV10-3 with TRBJ2-4, with TRBD2 identical over 11 bases. CDR3 length: 15 residues. Per germline, CDR1 ENHRY and CDR2 SYGVKD. Trimming at V came to 7 bases and at J to 13 bases, leaving 15 bases not matched to a gene. CDR3 nucleotides: TGTGCCATCACGGGGGGACTAGCGGCAACCTACAAGCAGTACTTC. Its protein product is CAITGGLAATYKQYF.

This chain joins TRBV15 and TRBJ2-7, with D tentatively TRBD1 (6 bases). Germline values: CDR1 LNHNV, CDR2 YYDKDF (reference sequence). CDR3 length: 16 residues. The V and J ends lost 1 base and 4 bases respectively, with 17 bases between them. The CDR3 reads CATSRVRDTSLYEQYF. The CDR3, as DNA: TGTGCCACCAGCAGAGTCCGGGACACATCTCTTTACGAGCAGTACTTC.

This clonotype was detected only a few times. The chain links TRBV27 to TRBJ2-3, with D tentatively TRBD2 (7 bases). The CDR3 is made up of 15 amino acids. Germline CDR1 reads MNHEY; CDR2 reads SMNVEV (reference sequence). Trimming left V 3 bases short and J 4 bases short, with 14 bases between. The CDR3 DNA reads as TGTGCCAGCAGTTTTTATCGGGGGGCGGCAGATACGCAGTATTTT. It encodes CASSFYRGAADTQYF.

V and J are TRBV7-8 and TRBJ2-1, with D tentatively TRBD1 or TRBD2 (5 bases each). The CDR3 consists of 15 residues. Trimming took off 7 bases at V and 8 bases at J, with 21 bases between the two ends. CDR1 and CDR2 (germline): SGHVS, FQNEAQ. CDR3 coding DNA: TGTGCCAGCACCTTTAGAAGGGACCAGTTTTATGAGCAGTTCTTC. This codes for CASTFRRDQFYEQFF.

This chain links TRBV6-6 with TRBJ2-5; no reliable D call. Germline CDR1 and CDR2: MNHNY and SVGAGI (reference sequence). Trimming pared 5 bases from V and 9 bases from J, leaving 13 bases between. This CDR3 comprises 12 residues. The chain's CDR3 is CASSLPNKAQYF. DNA of the CDR3: TGTGCCAGCAGTCTACCTAATAAGGCCCAGTACTTC.

CDR3 bases: TGCGCCAGCAGCCAAGATATCGGGGGGGCCGGACCTTACAATGAGCAGTTCTTC. Its translation is CASSQDIGGAGPYNEQFF. The chain couples TRBV4-3 to TRBJ2-1; 8 bases map to TRBD2. The V and J ends lost 0 bases and 4 bases, in that order; junction bases with no gene match: 11. The CDR3 length is 18 residues. Germline V gene data show CDR1 as LGHNA and CDR2 as YSLEER.

The J gene is TRBJ2-7, the V gene TRBV2, with TRBD2 matching over 7 bases. The CDR3 is 14 residues long. Trimming took 6 bases from V and 11 from J; bases not matched to a gene: 16. Germline CDR1 reads SNHLY; CDR2 reads FYNNEI. CDR3 loop: CASRDLLARVFEYF. The DNA for the CDR3 is TGTGCCAGCAGGGATTTACTAGCGAGAGTTTTCGAGTACTTC.

The chain has TRBV2 and TRBJ1-5; D is unclear. In germline, CDR1 is SNHLY, CDR2 FYNNEI. V lost 1 base to trimming and J lost 4 bases, with 11 bases between them. There are 15 residues in the CDR3. The DNA of the CDR3 is TGTGCCAGCAGTGAAGACGGGCAGATAAATCAGCCCCAGCATTTT. This translates into CASSEDGQINQPQHF.

The chain joins TRBV6-5 to TRBJ2-7; no clear D. This CDR3 is 11 amino acids long. V was clipped by 2 bases and J by 6 bases, with 5 bases between them. Germline CDR1 MNHEY, CDR2 SVGAGI. The CDR3 nucleotides read TGTGCCAGCAGTTACACGACCGAGCAGTACTTC. Its translation: CASSYTTEQYF.